The T cell receptor (beta chain) described here comes from a study of T cell changes during pregnancy in multiple sclerosis. Data came from immunoSEQ multiplex PCR; TCRdb stores just in-frame clones and leaves some out. The sample has roughly 50,000 clones, approximately 92% seen once. Germline lookup yields CDR1 MDHEN and CDR2 SYDVKM. The junction had 7 bases not matched to a gene; V was cut back by 5 bases and J by 6 bases. This CDR3 is built from 14 residues. Sequencing used CD4+ T cells from peripheral blood mononuclear cells, obtained in the third trimester of pregnancy. The V and J genes are TRBV28 and TRBJ2-7, with 10 bases identical to TRBD1. The sequence was collected from a female donor with multiple sclerosis, enrolled in a pregnancy study. CDR3 in DNA: TGTGCCAGCAGTGGGGGACAGGGGTTTACCGAGCAGTACTTC. Encoded protein: CASSGGQGFTEQYF.